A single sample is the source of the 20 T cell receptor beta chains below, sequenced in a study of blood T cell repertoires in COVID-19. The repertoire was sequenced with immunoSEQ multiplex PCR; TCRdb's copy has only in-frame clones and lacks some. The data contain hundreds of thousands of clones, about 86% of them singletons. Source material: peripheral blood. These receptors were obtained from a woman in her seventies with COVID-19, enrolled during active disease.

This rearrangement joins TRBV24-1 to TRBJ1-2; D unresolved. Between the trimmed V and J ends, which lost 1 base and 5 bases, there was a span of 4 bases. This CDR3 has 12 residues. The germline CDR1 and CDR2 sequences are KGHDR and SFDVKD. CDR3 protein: CATSDFEYGYTF. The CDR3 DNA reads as TGTGCCACCAGTGATTTCGAGTATGGCTACACCTTC.

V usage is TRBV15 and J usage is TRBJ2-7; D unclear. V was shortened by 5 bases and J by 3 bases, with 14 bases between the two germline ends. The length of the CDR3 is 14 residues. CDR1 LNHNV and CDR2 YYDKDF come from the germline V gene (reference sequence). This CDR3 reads CATSLTNSFYEQYF. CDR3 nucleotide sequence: TGTGCCACCAGCCTCACCAACAGTTTCTACGAGCAGTACTTC.

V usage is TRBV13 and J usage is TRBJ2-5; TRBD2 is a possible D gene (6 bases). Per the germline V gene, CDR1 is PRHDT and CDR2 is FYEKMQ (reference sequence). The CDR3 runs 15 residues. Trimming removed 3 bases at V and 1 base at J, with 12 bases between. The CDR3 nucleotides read TGTGCCAGCAGCTTTAGCGGTTACCTCCAAGAGACCCAGTACTTC. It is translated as CASSFSGYLQETQYF. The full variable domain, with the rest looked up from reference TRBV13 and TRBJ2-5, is AAGVIQSPRHLIKEKRETATLKCYPIPRHDTVYWYQQGPGQDPQFLISFYEKMQSDKGSIPDRFSAQQFSDYHSELNMSSLELGDSALYFCASSFSGYLQETQYFGPGTRLLVL.

The CDR3 here is CASSPRLAGGTDTQYF. The CDR3 DNA follows: TGTGCCAGCAGCCCCAGACTAGCGGGGGGCACAGATACGCAGTATTTT. V is TRBV7-2 and J is TRBJ2-3; 12 bases fit TRBD2. Germline assignment: CDR1 SGHTA and CDR2 FQGNSA. V lost 5 bases, J lost 1 base, and 4 bases stayed unmatched. The CDR3 is made up of 16 amino acids.

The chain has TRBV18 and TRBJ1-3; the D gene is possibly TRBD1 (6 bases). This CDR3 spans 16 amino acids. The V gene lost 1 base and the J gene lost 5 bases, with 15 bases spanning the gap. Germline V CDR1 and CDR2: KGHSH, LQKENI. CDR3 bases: TGTGCCAGCTCACCACGACAGGTGATAGGGCGAAACACCATATATTTT. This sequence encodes CASSPRQVIGRNTIYF.

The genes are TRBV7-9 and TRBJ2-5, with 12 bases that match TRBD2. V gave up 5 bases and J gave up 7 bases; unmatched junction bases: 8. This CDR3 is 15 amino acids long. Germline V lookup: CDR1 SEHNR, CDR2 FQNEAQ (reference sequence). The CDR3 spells CASSPSSGGAGTQYF. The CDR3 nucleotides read TGTGCCAGCAGCCCCTCTAGCGGGGGGGCGGGGACCCAGTACTTC.

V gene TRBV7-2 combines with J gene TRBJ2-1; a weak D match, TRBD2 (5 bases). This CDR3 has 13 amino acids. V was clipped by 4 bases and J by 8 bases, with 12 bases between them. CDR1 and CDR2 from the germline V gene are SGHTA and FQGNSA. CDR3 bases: TGTGCCAGCAGCTGGCTAGGAGGTGATGAGCAGTTCTTC. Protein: CASSWLGGDEQFF.

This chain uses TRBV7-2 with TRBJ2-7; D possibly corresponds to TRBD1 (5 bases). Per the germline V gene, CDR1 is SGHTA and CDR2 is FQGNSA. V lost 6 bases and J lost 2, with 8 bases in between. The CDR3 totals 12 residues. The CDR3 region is CASRTGAYEQYF. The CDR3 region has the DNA TGTGCCAGCAGAACAGGAGCCTACGAGCAGTACTTC.

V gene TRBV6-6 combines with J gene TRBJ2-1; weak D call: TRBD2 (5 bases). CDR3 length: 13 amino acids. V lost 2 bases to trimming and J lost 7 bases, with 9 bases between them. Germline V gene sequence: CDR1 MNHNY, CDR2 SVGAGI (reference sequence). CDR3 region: CASSYPSGNEQFF. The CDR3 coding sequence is TGTGCCAGCAGTTACCCCTCGGGGAATGAGCAGTTCTTC.

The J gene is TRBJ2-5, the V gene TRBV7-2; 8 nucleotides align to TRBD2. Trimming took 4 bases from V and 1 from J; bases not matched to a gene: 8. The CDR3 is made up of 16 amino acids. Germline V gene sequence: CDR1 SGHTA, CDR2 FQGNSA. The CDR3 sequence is CASSSFSGETQETQYF. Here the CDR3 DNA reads TGTGCCAGCAGCTCCTTTAGCGGGGAGACCCAAGAGACCCAGTACTTC. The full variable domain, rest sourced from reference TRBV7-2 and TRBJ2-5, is GAGVSQSPSNKVTEKGKDVELRCDPISGHTALYWYRQSLGQGLEFLIYFQGNSAPDKSGLPSDRFSAERTGGSVSTLTIQRTQQEDSAVYLCASSSFSGETQETQYFGPGTRLLVL.

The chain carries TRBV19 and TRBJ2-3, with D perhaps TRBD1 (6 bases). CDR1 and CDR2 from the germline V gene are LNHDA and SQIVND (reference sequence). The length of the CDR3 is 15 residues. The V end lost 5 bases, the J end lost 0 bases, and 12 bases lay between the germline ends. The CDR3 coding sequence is TGTGCCAGTAGTGTTACAGGGTCAAGCACAGATACGCAGTATTTT. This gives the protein CASSVTGSSTDTQYF.

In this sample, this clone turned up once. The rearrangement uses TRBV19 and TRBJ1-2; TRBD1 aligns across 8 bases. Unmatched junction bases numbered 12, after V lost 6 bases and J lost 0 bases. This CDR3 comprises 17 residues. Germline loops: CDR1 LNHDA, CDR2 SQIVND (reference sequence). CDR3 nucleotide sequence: TGTGCCAGTAGCAAACAGGGGGGCACCAACGCTAACTATGGCTACACCTTC. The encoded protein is CASSKQGGTNANYGYTF. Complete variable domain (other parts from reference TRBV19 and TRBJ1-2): DGGITQSPKYLFRKEGQNVTLSCEQNLNHDAMYWYRQDPGQGLRLIYYSQIVNDFQKGDIAEGYSVSREKKESFPLTVTSAQKNPTAFYLCASSKQGGTNANYGYTFGSGTRLTVV.

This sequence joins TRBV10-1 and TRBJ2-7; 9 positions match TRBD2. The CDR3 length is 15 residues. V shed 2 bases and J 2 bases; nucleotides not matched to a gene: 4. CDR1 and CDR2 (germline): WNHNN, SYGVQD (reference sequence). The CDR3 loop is CASSENAGGPYEQYF. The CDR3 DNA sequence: TGCGCCAGCAGTGAGAACGCGGGGGGGCCCTACGAGCAGTACTTC.

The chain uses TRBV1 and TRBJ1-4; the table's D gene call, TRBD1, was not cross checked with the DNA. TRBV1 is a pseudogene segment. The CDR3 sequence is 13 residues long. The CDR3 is CTSSHRLGEKLFF. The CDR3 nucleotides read TGCACCAGCAGCCACAGGCTGGGCGAAAAACTGTTTTTT.

The CDR3 nucleotides are TGTGCCTGGGACAGGGTTTCTGGAAACACCATATATTTT. Amino acids: CAWDRVSGNTIYF. The chain is built from TRBV30 and TRBJ1-3; TRBD1 matches 7 bases. Germline lookup yields CDR1 GTSNPN and CDR2 SVGIG (reference sequence). V shed 5 bases and J 1 base; nucleotides not matched to a gene: 2. This CDR3 contains 13 residues.

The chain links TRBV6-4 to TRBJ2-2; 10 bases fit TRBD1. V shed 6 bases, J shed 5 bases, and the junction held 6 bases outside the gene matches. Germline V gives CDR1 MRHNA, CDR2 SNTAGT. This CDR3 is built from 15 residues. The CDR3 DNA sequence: TGTGCCAGCAGGGCCGGGACAGGGGAAACCGGGGAGCTGTTTTTT. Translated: CASRAGTGETGELFF.

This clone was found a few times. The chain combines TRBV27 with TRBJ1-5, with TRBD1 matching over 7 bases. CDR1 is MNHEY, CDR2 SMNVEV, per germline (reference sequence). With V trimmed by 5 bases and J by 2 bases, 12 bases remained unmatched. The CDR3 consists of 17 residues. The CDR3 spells CASSPLYRGEGNQPQHF. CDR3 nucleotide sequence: TGTGCCAGCAGTCCGCTATACAGGGGAGAGGGCAATCAGCCCCAGCATTTT.

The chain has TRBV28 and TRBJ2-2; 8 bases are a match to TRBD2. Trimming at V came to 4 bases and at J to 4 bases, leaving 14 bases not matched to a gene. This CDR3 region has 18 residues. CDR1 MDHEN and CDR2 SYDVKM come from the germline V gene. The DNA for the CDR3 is TGTGCCAGCAGTTCCAGTATCCGGCGGGGGGAGAGCACCGGGGAGCTGTTTTTT. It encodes CASSSSIRRGESTGELFF.

The CDR3 here is CASSSRQGGKNSPLHF. In DNA form, the CDR3 reads TGTGCCAGCAGCTCCCGACAGGGTGGTAAAAATTCACCCCTCCACTTT. The chain is built from TRBV5-6 and TRBJ1-6; 7 nucleotides align to TRBD1. The V gene end was trimmed by 3 bases and the J gene end by 7 bases; junction bases not matched to a gene: 10. Germline V gene lookup returns CDR1 SGHDT and CDR2 YYEEEE. This CDR3 contains 16 residues.

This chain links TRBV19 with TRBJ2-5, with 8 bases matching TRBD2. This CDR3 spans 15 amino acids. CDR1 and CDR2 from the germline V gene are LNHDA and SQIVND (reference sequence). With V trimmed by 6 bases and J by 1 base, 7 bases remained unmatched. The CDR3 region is CASRLGGGTQETQYF. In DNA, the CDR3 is TGTGCCAGTAGACTTGGCGGGGGGACCCAAGAGACCCAGTACTTC.